This T cell receptor (delta chain) was captured in a study of gamma-delta T cells after stem cell transplantation. This clone is medium-sized (0.01 to 0.1%) within its sample. Other DNA variants within this sample encode the same CDR3. TCRdb re-called clones from the RT-PCR reads using CATT. The sample holds over 5,500 delta-chain clones, roughly 25% seen once. V shed 1 base and J 3 bases; nucleotides not matched to a gene: 4. Germline V lookup: CDR1 GEAIGNYY, CDR2 EKD. The CDR3 spans 18 residues. V is TRDV2 and J is TRDJ3, with TRDD3 identical over 11 bases. The sequence derives from a human donor. It is not recorded whose cells these are; they may come from a transplant donor. What was sequenced was gamma-delta T cells. CDR3 residues: CACDTLGDTDWDTRQMFF. In nucleotides, the CDR3 is TGTGCCTGTGACACGTTGGGGGATACGGACTGGGACACCCGACAGATGTTTTTC.